The 20 T cell receptor beta chains listed next were all sequenced from one sample in a study of Tregs in tolerant kidney transplant recipients. The protocol was immunoSEQ multiplex PCR, while the TCRdb copy is restricted to in-frame clones and leaves out a portion. The sample has about 77,000 clones; 98% are singletons. This sample comprised CD4+ T cells from blood, obtained before the transplant. The source of these receptors is a human donor who received a combined kidney and bone marrow transplant.

This sequence joins TRBV7-9 and TRBJ1-5, with 8 bases aligning to TRBD1. The germline gives CDR1 SEHNR, CDR2 FQNEAQ (reference sequence). The V and J ends lost 1 base and 2 bases, in that order; junction bases with no gene match: 10. The CDR3 is 18 residues long. CDR3 nucleotides: TGTGCCAGCAGCTTAGTGCCCCCTTCGACAGGGGGCAATCAGCCCCAGCATTTT. Its translation: CASSLVPPSTGGNQPQHF.

This sequence joins TRBV25-1 and TRBJ1-2; a weak D match, TRBD1 (5 bases). There are 13 residues in the CDR3. V lost 4 bases and J 3 bases, leaving 9 bases between the germline ends. The germline CDR1 and CDR2 sequences are MGHDK and SYGVNS. In DNA, the CDR3 is TGTGCCAGCAGTGGGGGGGTGGACTATGGCTACACCTTC. It yields the protein CASSGGVDYGYTF.

The chain employs TRBV5-4 and TRBJ1-3; possibly TRBD1 for D (5 bases). Germline V gene lookup returns CDR1 SGHNT and CDR2 YYREEE (reference sequence). The ends were cut back, 1 base at V and 0 bases at J, with 8 bases in the middle. This CDR3 is built from 15 residues. The CDR3 bases are TGTGCCAGCAGCTTGACAGGCCTCTCTGGAAACACCATATATTTT. This encodes CASSLTGLSGNTIYF.

This clone was seen a single time. The rearrangement links TRBV30 to TRBJ1-2; D remains unclear. Trimming cost V 1 base and J 7 bases, with 10 bases left between them. Germline CDR1 and CDR2: GTSNPN and SVGIG (reference sequence). The CDR3 sequence is 12 residues long. The CDR3 sequence is CAWSGQLAGYTF. CDR3 sequence (DNA): TGTGCCTGGAGTGGTCAGTTAGCTGGCTACACCTTC.

The V gene is TRBV6-1, the J gene TRBJ2-1; TRBD2 might be the D (5 bases). In germline, CDR1 is MNHNS, CDR2 SASEGT. The CDR3 has 13 residues. Deletions cut 5 bases from V and 10 bases from J, with 15 bases between. In DNA, the CDR3 is TGTGCCAGCAGTCTATTGTCGGGGAGAGAGCAGTTCTTC. Protein sequence: CASSLLSGREQFF.

The chain has TRBV7-9 and TRBJ1-5; 10 nucleotides line up with TRBD1. J lost 5 bases, V lost 6 bases, and 1 base had no gene match. This CDR3 is built from 13 residues. The germline CDR1 and CDR2 sequences are SEHNR and FQNEAQ (reference sequence). CDR3 DNA: TGTGCCAGCAGTGGACAGGGGGATCAGCCCCAGCATTTT. Translating it yields CASSGQGDQPQHF.

This chain links TRBV4-1 with TRBJ1-5, with 8 bases identical to TRBD1. The CDR3 runs to 14 residues. The V gene's germline CDR1 is MGHRA and CDR2 YSYEKL. J gave up 4 bases and V 4 bases, and 3 bases lay outside the gene matches. The CDR3 loop is CASSLRQGNQPQHF. The CDR3 nucleotides are TGCGCCAGCAGCCTCCGACAGGGGAATCAGCCCCAGCATTTT.

The chain is built from TRBV6-1 and TRBJ1-6; a possible D gene is TRBD1 (6 bases). Germline loops: CDR1 MNHNS, CDR2 SASEGT. The CDR3 contains 17 residues. Deletions cut 0 bases from V and 6 bases from J, with 15 bases between. The CDR3 reads CASSEAWGQGINSPLHF. Here the CDR3 DNA reads TGTGCCAGCAGTGAAGCGTGGGGCCAGGGGATTAATTCACCCCTCCACTTT.

The chain has TRBV7-2 and TRBJ2-7; 7 bases match TRBD2. Germline loops: CDR1 SGHTA, CDR2 FQGNSA. CDR3 length: 14 amino acids. Trimming at V came to 7 bases and at J to 2 bases, leaving 8 bases not matched to a gene. The DNA of the CDR3 is TGTGCCAGCATTGTACGGGAGGCCACCTACGAGCAGTACTTC. This codes for CASIVREATYEQYF.

J is TRBJ2-7 and V is TRBV9; 8 nucleotides line up with TRBD2. The V gene end was trimmed by 0 bases and the J gene end by 7 bases; junction bases not matched to a gene: 9. The CDR3 has 15 amino acids. Germline values: CDR1 SGDLS, CDR2 YYNGEE. The CDR3 sequence is CASSVGPGGAEEQYF. The CDR3 nucleotides read TGTGCCAGCAGCGTAGGGCCGGGAGGGGCGGAGGAGCAGTACTTC. The variable domain in full, with the rest retrieved from reference TRBV9 and TRBJ2-7, is DSGVTQTPKHLITATGQRVTLRCSPRSGDLSVYWYQQSLDQGLQFLIQYYNGEERAKGNILERFSAQQFPDLHSELNLSSLELGDSALYFCASSVGPGGAEEQYFGPGTRLTVT.

V is TRBV7-2 and J is TRBJ2-1, with D perhaps matching TRBD2 (6 bases). The CDR3 has 13 amino acids. CDR1 and CDR2 from the germline V gene are SGHTA and FQGNSA. V was clipped by 4 bases and J by 8 bases, with 12 bases between them. In DNA, the CDR3 is TGTGCCAGCAGCTGGTCCCCGGGGGATGAGCAGTTCTTC. The encoded protein is CASSWSPGDEQFF.

This sequence joins TRBV28 and TRBJ1-3; tentative D call: TRBD1 (5 bases). Trimming removed 5 bases from V and 4 bases from J, with 15 bases in between. The CDR3 has 15 amino acids. Germline V gene lookup returns CDR1 MDHEN and CDR2 SYDVKM. The CDR3 loop reads CASSPYPGSGNTIYF. The CDR3 DNA reads TGTGCCAGCAGTCCTTACCCAGGGTCCGGAAACACCATATATTTT.

This clone has a single count. The V and J genes are TRBV9 and TRBJ1-3; TRBD1 matches at 8 bases. The CDR3 is 15 residues long. J was trimmed by 1 base and V by 0 bases; bases with no gene match: 0. Germline CDR1 and CDR2: SGDLS and YYNGEE. The CDR3 DNA is TGTGCCAGCAGCGTAGGGACAGGGTCTGGAAACACCATATATTTT. Translation: CASSVGTGSGNTIYF.

This clone was seen once. This chain joins TRBV12-5 and TRBJ2-2, with D uncertain. The ends were cut back, 0 bases at V and 0 bases at J, with 8 bases in the middle. The CDR3 is 16 residues long. The V gene's germline CDR1 is LGHNT and CDR2 FRNRAP. The CDR3 DNA reads TGTGCTAGTGGTTTGGTAAACGGAGCGAACACCGGGGAGCTGTTTTTT. This translates into CASGLVNGANTGELFF.

The chain is built from TRBV5-1 and TRBJ2-5; TRBD2 is a possible D gene (6 bases). This CDR3 comprises 15 residues. V lost 3 bases and J 3 bases, leaving 15 bases between the germline ends. Per the germline V gene, CDR1 is SGHRS and CDR2 is YFSETQ. This CDR3 is CASSSRIAVKETQYF. For the CDR3, the DNA is TGCGCCAGCAGCTCGAGGATAGCGGTTAAAGAGACCCAGTACTTC.

This clone was found once. The CDR3 protein is CASSSTGRDHTF. The CDR3 DNA reads TGTGCCAGCAGCTCCACCGGGAGGGATCACACCTTC. The V and J genes are TRBV11-2 and TRBJ1-2; D unclear. The CDR3 is 12 amino acids. Trimming took 4 bases from V and 12 from J, leaving 15 bases between them. From germline, CDR1 is SGHAT and CDR2 FQNNGV.

J is TRBJ2-3 and V is TRBV5-4; TRBD2 matches at 14 bases. V trimming: 8 bases; J trimming: 2 bases; junction bases outside the gene matches: 7. The CDR3 is made up of 16 amino acids. Germline V gene sequence: CDR1 SGHNT, CDR2 YYREEE (reference sequence). The CDR3 loop is CASKTSGGAYTDTQYF. DNA for the CDR3: TGTGCCAGTAAGACTAGCGGGGGGGCGTACACAGATACGCAGTATTTT.

V usage is TRBV6-5 and J usage is TRBJ2-7, with TRBD1 matching over 7 bases. CDR3 length equals 14 residues. Trimming at V came to 6 bases and at J to 7 bases, leaving 12 bases not matched to a gene. Germline CDR1 and CDR2: MNHEY and SVGAGI. The CDR3 DNA reads TGTGCCAGCAGACCGACAGGGCTCCGGAGGGAGCAGTACTTC. It is translated as CASRPTGLRREQYF.

This chain connects TRBV11-3 to TRBJ2-1; 8 nucleotides line up with TRBD2. This CDR3 has 15 residues. Unmatched junction bases numbered 13, after V lost 3 bases and J lost 12 bases. Germline V gives CDR1 SGHNT, CDR2 YENEEA. The CDR3 is CASSFNPGLGLPQFF. For the CDR3, the DNA is TGTGCCAGCAGCTTTAACCCGGGACTAGGGCTTCCGCAGTTCTTC. The whole variable domain, filled in from reference TRBV11-3 and TRBJ2-1, reads EAGVVQSPRYKIIEKKQPVAFWCNPISGHNTLYWYLQNLGQGPELLIRYENEEAVDDSQLPKDRFSAERLKGVDSTLKIQPAELGDSAVYLCASSFNPGLGLPQFFGPGTRLTVL.

The table lists this clone with a count of one. The rearrangement uses TRBV6-5 and TRBJ2-3; D possibly corresponds to TRBD2 (6 bases). CDR3 length: 15 amino acids. Germline V gene lookup returns CDR1 MNHEY and CDR2 SVGAGI. The V end lost 3 bases, the J end lost 3 bases, and 13 bases lay between the germline ends. This chain's CDR3 is CASSYWRAGTDTQYF. The CDR3 DNA is TGTGCCAGCAGTTATTGGAGGGCCGGGACAGATACGCAGTATTTT.